In this sample, the clone carrying this T cell receptor (beta chain) turned up a few times. Trimming cost V 4 bases and J 3 bases, with 6 bases left between them. CDR3 length: 12 residues. Germline CDR1 WNHNN, CDR2 SYGVQD (reference sequence). A multiplex PCR was run with 60 Vbeta primers and 13 Jbeta primers. The data were produced by immunoSEQ multiplex PCR, yet TCRdb's version contains in-frame clones alone and is incomplete. This sample has 140,000 to 150,000 clones, with roughly 10% found just once. This entry is derived from a study of cytomegalovirus exposure and HLA in healthy donors. Sequenced: PBMCs. This sequence originates from a man over 45 in good health and CMV-seronegative. The gene calls are TRBV10-1 and TRBJ1-1, with D perhaps TRBD1 (5 bases). Here the CDR3 DNA reads TGCGCCAGCAGTGGGGGGGACACTGAAGCTTTCTTT. Protein product: CASSGGDTEAFF.